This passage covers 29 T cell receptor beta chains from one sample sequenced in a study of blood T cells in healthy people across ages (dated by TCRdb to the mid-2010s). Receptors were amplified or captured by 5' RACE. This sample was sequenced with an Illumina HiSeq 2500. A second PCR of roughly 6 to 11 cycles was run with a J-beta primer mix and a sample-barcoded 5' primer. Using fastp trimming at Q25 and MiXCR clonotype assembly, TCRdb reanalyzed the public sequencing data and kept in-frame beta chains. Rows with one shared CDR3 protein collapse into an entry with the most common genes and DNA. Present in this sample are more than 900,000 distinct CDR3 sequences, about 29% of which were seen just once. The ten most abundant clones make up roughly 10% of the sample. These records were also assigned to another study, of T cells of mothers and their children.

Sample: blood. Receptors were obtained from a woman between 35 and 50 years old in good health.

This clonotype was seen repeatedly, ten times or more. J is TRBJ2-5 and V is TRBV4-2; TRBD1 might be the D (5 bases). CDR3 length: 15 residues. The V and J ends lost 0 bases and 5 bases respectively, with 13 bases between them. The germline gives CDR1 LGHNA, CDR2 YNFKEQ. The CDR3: CASSQEVIPGETQYF. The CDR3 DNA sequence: TGTGCCAGCAGCCAAGAGGTGATCCCAGGGGAGACCCAGTACTTC.

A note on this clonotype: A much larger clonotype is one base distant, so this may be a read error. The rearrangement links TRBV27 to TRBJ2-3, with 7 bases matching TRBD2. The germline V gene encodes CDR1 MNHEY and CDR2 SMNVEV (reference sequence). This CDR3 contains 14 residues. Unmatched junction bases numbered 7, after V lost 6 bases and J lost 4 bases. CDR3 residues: CASSGGGSADTQYF. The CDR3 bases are TGTGCCAGCAGCGGCGGGGGTAGCGCAGATACGCAGTATTTT.

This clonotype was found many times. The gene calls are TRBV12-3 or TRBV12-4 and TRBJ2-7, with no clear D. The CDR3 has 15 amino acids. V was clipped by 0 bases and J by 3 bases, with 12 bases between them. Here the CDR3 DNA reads TGTGCCAGCAGTTTAGCCGACCCGCCCCGCTACGAGCAGTACTTC. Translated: CASSLADPPRYEQYF.

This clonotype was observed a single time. As DNA, the CDR3 is TGCAGCGCTGAGGACGGGGGCTGTGGCTACACCTTC. The encoded protein is CSAEDGGCGYTF. The chain employs TRBV29-1 and TRBJ1-2, with a weak D call TRBD1 (6 bases). From germline, CDR1 is SQVTM and CDR2 ANQGSEA. The CDR3 loop spans 12 amino acids. V lost 7 bases and J lost 7, with 16 bases in between.

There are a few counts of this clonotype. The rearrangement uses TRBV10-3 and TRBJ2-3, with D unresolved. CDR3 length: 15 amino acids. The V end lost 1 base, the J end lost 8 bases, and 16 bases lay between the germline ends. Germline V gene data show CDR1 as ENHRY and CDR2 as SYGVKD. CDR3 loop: CAISEYDPLGGTQYF. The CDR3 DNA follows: TGTGCCATCAGTGAGTATGACCCGTTGGGTGGTACGCAGTATTTT.

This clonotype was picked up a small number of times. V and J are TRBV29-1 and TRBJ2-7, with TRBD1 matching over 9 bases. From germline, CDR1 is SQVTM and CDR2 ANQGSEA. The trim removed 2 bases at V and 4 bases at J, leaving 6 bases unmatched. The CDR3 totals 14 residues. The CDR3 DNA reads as TGCAGCGTTGAATTACAGGGGGCTGGATACGAGCAGTACTTC. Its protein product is CSVELQGAGYEQYF.

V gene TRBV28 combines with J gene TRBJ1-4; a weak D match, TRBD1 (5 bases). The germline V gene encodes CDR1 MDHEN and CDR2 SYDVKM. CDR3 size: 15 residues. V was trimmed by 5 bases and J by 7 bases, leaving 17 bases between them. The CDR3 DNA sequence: TGTGCCAGCAGTAATGGACAAGGTCTGGGTGAAAAACTGTTTTTT. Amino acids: CASSNGQGLGEKLFF.

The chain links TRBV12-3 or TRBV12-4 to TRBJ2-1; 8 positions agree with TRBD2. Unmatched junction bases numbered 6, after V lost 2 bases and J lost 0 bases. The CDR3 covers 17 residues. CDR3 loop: CASSLRAGVSSYNEQFF. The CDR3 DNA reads TGTGCCAGCAGTTTAAGAGCGGGGGTTAGCTCCTACAATGAGCAGTTCTTC.

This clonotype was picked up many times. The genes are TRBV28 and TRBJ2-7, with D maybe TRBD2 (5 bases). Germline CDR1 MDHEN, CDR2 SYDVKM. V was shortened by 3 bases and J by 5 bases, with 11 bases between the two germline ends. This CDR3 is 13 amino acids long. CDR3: CASSFPGVDEQYF. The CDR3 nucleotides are TGTGCCAGCAGTTTCCCCGGGGTTGACGAGCAGTACTTC.

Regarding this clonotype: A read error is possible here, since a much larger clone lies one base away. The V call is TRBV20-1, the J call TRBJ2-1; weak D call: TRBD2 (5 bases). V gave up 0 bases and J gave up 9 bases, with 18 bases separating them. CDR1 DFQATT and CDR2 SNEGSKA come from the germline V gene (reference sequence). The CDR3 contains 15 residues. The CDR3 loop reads CSARERPGLRGEQFF. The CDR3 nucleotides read TGCAGTGCTAGAGAGAGACCGGGCCTACGGGGTGAGCAGTTCTTC.

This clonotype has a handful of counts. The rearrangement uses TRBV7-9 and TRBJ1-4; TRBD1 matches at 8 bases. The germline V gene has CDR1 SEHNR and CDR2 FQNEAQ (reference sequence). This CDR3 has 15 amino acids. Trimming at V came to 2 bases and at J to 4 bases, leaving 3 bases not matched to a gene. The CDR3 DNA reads TGTGCCAGCAGCTTATGGACAGGGAATAATGAAAAACTGTTTTTT. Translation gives CASSLWTGNNEKLFF. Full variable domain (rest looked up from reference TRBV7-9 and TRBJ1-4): DTGVSQNPRHKITKRGQNVTFRCDPISEHNRLYWYRQTLGQGPEFLTYFQNEAQLEKSRLLSDRFSAERPKGSFSTLEIQRTEQGDSAMYLCASSLWTGNNEKLFFGSGTQLSVL.

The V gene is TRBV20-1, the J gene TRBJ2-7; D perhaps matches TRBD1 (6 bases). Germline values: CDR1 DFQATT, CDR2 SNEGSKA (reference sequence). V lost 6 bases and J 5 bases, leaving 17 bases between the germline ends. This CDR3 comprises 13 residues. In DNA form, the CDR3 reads TGCAGTGCCCAGACAGGTGGTGGTAACGAGCAGTACTTC. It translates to CSAQTGGGNEQYF.

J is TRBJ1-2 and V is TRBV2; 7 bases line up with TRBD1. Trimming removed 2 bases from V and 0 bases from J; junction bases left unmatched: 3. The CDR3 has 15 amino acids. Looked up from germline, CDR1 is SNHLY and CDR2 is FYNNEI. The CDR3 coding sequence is TGTGCCAGCAGTGAATACAGGGGACCTAACTATGGCTACACCTTC. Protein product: CASSEYRGPNYGYTF.

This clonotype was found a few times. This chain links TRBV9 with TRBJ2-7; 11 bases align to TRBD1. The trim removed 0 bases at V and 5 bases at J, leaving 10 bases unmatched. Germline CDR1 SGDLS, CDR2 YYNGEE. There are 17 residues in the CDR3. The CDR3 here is CASSVDVPGQGGHEQYF. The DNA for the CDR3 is TGTGCCAGCAGCGTAGACGTTCCGGGACAGGGGGGACACGAGCAGTACTTC. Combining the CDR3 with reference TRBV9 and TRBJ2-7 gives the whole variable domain DSGVTQTPKHLITATGQRVTLRCSPRSGDLSVYWYQQSLDQGLQFLIQYYNGEERAKGNILERFSAQQFPDLHSELNLSSLELGDSALYFCASSVDVPGQGGHEQYFGPGTRLTVT.

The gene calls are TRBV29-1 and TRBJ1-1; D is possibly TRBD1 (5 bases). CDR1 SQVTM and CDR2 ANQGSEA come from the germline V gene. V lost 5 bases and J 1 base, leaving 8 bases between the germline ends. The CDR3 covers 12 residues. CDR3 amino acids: CSVQTANTEAFF. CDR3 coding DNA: TGCAGCGTTCAGACAGCGAACACTGAAGCTTTCTTT.

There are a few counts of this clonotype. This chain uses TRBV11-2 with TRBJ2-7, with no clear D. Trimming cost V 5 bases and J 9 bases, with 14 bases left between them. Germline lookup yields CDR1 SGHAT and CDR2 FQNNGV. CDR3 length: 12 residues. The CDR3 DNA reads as TGTGCCAGCAGCCCAGACCCCCGTGCGCAGTACTTC. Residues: CASSPDPRAQYF. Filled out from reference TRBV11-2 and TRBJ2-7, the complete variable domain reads EAGVAQSPRYKIIEKRQSVAFWCNPISGHATLYWYQQILGQGPKLLIQFQNNGVVDDSQLPKDRFSAERLKGVDSTLKIQPAKLEDSAVYLCASSPDPRAQYFGPGTRLTVT.

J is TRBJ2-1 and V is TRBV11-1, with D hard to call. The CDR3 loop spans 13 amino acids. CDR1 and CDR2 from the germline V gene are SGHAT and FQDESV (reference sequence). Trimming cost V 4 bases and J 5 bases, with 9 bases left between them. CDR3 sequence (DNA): TGTGCCAGCAGCTGGGTTAGAAACAATGAGCAGTTCTTC. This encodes CASSWVRNNEQFF.

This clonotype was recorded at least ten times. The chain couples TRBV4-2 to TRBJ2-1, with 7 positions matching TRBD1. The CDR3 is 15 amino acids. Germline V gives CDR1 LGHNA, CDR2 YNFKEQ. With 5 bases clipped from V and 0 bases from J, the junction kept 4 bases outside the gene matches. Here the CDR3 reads CASSYGTASYNEQFF. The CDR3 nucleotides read TGTGCCAGCAGCTACGGGACAGCCTCCTACAATGAGCAGTTCTTC.

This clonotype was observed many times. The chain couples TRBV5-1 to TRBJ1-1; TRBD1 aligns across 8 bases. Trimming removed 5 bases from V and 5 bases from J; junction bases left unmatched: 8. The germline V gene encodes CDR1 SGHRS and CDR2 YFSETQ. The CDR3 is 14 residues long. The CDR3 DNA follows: TGCGCCAGCAGGAGGCAGGGGGCGATAACTGAAGCTTTCTTT. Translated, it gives CASRRQGAITEAFF.

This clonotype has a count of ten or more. CDR3 nucleotide sequence: TGTGCCAGCAGGGGGACAACCACCTCTGGGGCCAACGTCCTGACTTTC. Its translation: CASRGTTTSGANVLTF. The chain recombines TRBV27 with TRBJ2-6, with D possibly TRBD1 on 6 matching bases. Germline V CDR1 and CDR2: MNHEY, SMNVEV (reference sequence). This CDR3 comprises 16 residues. V dropped 6 bases and J dropped 0 bases, with 12 bases sitting between them.

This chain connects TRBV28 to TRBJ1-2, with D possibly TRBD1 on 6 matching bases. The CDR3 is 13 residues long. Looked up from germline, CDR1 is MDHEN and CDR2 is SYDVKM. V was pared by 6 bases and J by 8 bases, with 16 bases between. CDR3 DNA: TGTGCCAGCAGCCCCATGGGGGCTTGGGGCTACACCTTC. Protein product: CASSPMGAWGYTF.

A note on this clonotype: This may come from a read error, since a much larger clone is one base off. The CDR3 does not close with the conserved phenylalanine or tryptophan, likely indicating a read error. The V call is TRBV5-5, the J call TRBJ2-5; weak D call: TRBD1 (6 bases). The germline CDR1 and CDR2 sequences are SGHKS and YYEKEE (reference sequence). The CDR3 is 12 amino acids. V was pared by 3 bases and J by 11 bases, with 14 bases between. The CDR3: CASSWTVAEQYV. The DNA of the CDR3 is TGTGCCAGCAGCTGGACAGTAGCTGAGCAGTACGTC.

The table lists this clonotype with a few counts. CDR3 sequence: CASSKGTAYEQYF. The CDR3 coding sequence is TGTGCCAGCAGCAAAGGGACAGCCTACGAGCAGTACTTC. The chain is built from TRBV14 and TRBJ2-7, with 7 bases matching TRBD1. V lost 5 bases, J lost 2 bases, and 3 bases stayed unmatched. The CDR3 runs 13 residues. Germline V gene lookup returns CDR1 SGHDN and CDR2 FVKESK.

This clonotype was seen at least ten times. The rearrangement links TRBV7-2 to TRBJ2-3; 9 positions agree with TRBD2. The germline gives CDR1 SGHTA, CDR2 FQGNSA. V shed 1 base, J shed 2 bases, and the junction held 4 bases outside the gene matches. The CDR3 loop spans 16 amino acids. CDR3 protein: CASSLGAGGFTDTQYF. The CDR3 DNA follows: TGTGCCAGCAGCTTAGGGGCGGGGGGGTTCACAGATACGCAGTATTTT. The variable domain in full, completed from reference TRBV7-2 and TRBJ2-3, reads GAGVSQSPSNKVTEKGKDVELRCDPISGHTALYWYRQSLGQGLEFLIYFQGNSAPDKSGLPSDRFSAERTGGSVSTLTIQRTQQEDSAVYLCASSLGAGGFTDTQYFGPGTRLTVL.

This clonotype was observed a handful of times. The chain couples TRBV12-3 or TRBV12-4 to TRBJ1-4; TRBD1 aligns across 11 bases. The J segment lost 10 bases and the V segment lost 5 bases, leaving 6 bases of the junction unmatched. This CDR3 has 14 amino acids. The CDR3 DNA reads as TGTGCCAGCAGTCCGGGACAGGGGGTAGGAAAACTGTTTTTT. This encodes CASSPGQGVGKLFF.

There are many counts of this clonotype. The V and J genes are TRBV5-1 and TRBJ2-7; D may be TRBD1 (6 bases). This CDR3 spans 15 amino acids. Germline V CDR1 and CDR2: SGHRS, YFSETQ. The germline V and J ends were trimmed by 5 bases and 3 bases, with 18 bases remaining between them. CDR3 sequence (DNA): TGCGCCAGCAGATACCATACCGGGACACTCTACGAGCAGTACTTC. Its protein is CASRYHTGTLYEQYF.

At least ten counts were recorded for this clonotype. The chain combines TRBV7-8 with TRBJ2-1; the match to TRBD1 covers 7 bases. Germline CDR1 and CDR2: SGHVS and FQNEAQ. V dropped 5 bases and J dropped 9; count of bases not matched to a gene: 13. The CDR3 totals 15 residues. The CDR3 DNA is TGTGCCAGCAGCCTAACAGGGGCGCCCTACGGTGAGCAGTTCTTC. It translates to CASSLTGAPYGEQFF. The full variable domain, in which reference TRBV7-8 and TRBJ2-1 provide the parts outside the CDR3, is GAGVSQSPRYKVAKRGQDVALRCDPISGHVSLFWYQQALGQGPEFLTYFQNEAQLDKSGLPSDRFFAERPEGSVSTLKIQRTQQEDSAVYLCASSLTGAPYGEQFFGPGTRLTVL.

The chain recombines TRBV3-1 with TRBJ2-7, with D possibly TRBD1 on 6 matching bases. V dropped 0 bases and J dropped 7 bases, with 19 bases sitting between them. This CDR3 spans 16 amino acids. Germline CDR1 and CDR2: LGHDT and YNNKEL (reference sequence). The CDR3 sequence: CASSQDWGRIYNEQYF. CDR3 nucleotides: TGTGCCAGCAGCCAAGATTGGGGGCGAATATACAATGAGCAGTACTTC.

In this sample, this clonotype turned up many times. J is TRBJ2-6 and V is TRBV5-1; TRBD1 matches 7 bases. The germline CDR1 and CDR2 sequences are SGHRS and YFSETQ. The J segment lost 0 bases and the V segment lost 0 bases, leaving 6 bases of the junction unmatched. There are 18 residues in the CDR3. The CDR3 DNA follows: TGCGCCAGCAGCTTGGAGGGGGCGTTTAGCTCTGGGGCCAACGTCCTGACTTTC. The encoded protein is CASSLEGAFSSGANVLTF.